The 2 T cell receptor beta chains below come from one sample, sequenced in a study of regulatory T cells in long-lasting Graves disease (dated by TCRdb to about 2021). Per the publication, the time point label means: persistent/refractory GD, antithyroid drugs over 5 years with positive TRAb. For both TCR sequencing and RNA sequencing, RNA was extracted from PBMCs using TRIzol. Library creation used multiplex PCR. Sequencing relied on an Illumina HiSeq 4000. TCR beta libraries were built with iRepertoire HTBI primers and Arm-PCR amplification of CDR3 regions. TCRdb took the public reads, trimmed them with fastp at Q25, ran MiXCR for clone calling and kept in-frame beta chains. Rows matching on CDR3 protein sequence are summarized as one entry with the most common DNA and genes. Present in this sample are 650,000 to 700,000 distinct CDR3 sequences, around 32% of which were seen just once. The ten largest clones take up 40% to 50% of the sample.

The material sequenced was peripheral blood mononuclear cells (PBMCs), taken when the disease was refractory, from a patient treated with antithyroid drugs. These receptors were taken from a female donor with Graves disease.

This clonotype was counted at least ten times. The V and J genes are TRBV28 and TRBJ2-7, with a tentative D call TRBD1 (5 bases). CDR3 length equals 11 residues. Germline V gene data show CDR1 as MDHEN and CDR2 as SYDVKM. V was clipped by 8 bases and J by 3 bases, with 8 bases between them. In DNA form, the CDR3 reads TGTGCCAGCGGCAGGGACTACGAGCAGTACTTC. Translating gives CASGRDYEQYF.

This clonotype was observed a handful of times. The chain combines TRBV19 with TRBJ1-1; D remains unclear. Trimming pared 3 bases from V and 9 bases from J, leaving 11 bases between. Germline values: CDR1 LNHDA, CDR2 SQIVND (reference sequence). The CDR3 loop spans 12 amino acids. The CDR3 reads CASSIGGNKAFF. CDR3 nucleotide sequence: TGTGCCAGTAGTATCGGAGGGAACAAAGCTTTCTTT.